The rows below give T cell receptor beta chains drawn from one sample of a study. TCRdb re-called the reads through MiXCR, storing one row per CDR3 protein. The sample carries about 5,800 distinct CDR3 sequences, about 9.2% recorded once. The source material was CD4+ T cells from synovial fluid. These receptors were taken from a human donor with rheumatoid arthritis. The CDR3 runs from the conserved cysteine through the conserved F or W. D genes are given only for firm matches. Some rows have no size entry. The others give once, few or many, or a class for an expanded clone.

v_call	clone_size	d_call	j_call	cdr3_nt	cdr3_aa
TRBV12-3/TRBV12-4	few	.	TRBJ1-2	TGTGCCAGCAGTCCTGGACAGCCTAACTATGGCTACACCTTC	CASSPGQPNYGYTF
TRBV6-1	medium-sized	.	TRBJ1-2	TGTGCCAGCAGTGAATATGACTATGGCTACACCTTC	CASSEYDYGYTF
TRBV10-3	few	.	TRBJ1-2	TGTGCCATCAGTGGTGAGGGTGGCGGCTACACCTTC	CAISGEGGGYTF
TRBV3-1	many	.	TRBJ1-1	TGTGCCAGCAGCCAGGTACACCGGGACACTGAAGCTTTCTTT	CASSQVHRDTEAFF
TRBV3-1	many	TRBD2	TRBJ2-1	TGTGCCAGCAGCCTTAGCGGGCCAGAGCAGTTCTTC	CASSLSGPEQFF
TRBV10-3	medium-sized	.	TRBJ2-3	TGTGCCATCAGCGGGGCAGGGCCAGATACGCAGTATTTT	CAISGAGPDTQYF
TRBV27	medium-sized	TRBD2	TRBJ2-1	TGTGCCAGCAGTTTAAGGCTAGCGGGCCCCAATGAGCAGTTCTTC	CASSLRLAGPNEQFF
TRBV4-2	.	TRBD2	TRBJ2-3	TGTGCCAGCAGCCAAGATCGGGGGAGGGCCTCGGATACGCAGTATTTT	CASSQDRGRASDTQYF
TRBV7-7	many	TRBD2	TRBJ2-1	TGTGCTAGCAGCCTGGGACTAGCGGGAAGTGATGAGCAGTTCTTC	CASSLGLAGSDEQFF
TRBV5-1	few	.	TRBJ2-3	TGCGCCAGCAGCTTGGGAGGAGTGAGCACAGATACGCAGTATTTT	CASSLGGVSTDTQYF
TRBV18	medium-sized	TRBD1	TRBJ1-1	TGTGCCAGCTCACCCGGGACAGGGCGAAACACTGAAGCTTTCTTT	CASSPGTGRNTEAFF
TRBV12-3/TRBV12-4	many	.	TRBJ1-2	TGTGCCAGCAGTTCACCTCCGGGACAAAGCGGCTACACCTTC	CASSSPPGQSGYTF
TRBV28	many	TRBD2	TRBJ2-7	TGTGCCAGCAGTTTGGGCGGGAGGGCCTACGAGCAGTACTTC	CASSLGGRAYEQYF
TRBV11-2	few	.	TRBJ2-1	TGTGCCAGCTCGGGACAGTCGGAGGGGAATGAGCAGTTCTTC	CASSGQSEGNEQFF
TRBV12-3/TRBV12-4	.	TRBD1	TRBJ1-3	TGTGTCAGCCAGGGGGACAGTTACTCTGGAAACACCATATATTTT	CVSQGDSYSGNTIYF
TRBV7-9	large	.	TRBJ1-4	TGTGCCAGCAGCCTTTCTGGAGATGAAAAACTGTTTTTT	CASSLSGDEKLFF
TRBV3-1	medium-sized	.	TRBJ1-1	TGTGCCAGCAGCTCCAACTCCGGGGGGACTGAAGCTTTCTTT	CASSSNSGGTEAFF
TRBV7-2	few	.	TRBJ1-6	TGTGCCAGCAGATCGGGCGCAGCCTCCTATAATTCACCCCTCCACTTT	CASRSGAASYNSPLHF
TRBV6-2/TRBV6-3	large	.	TRBJ2-3	TGTGCCAGCAGCCCCGTGGCGCCAGATACGCAGTATTTT	CASSPVAPDTQYF
TRBV6-1	medium-sized	TRBD1	TRBJ1-5	TGTGCCAGCAGTGGACAGGGGCTTTTGGCTAGCAATCAGCCCCAGCATTTT	CASSGQGLLASNQPQHF
TRBV3-1	medium-sized	.	TRBJ1-1	TGTGCCAGCACCCAAGGCGGGGTTTGGGCTGAAGCTTTCTTT	CASTQGGVWAEAFF
TRBV5-1	medium-sized	TRBD2	TRBJ2-2	TGCGCCAGCAGCTTGGGGACTAGCGGGAGCGACACCGGGGAGCTGTTTTTT	CASSLGTSGSDTGELFF
TRBV7-2	medium-sized	.	TRBJ2-2	TGTGCCAGCAGCTTAGCGACAGACACCGGGGAGCTGTTTTTT	CASSLATDTGELFF
TRBV3-1	many	TRBD1	TRBJ2-7	TGTGCCAGCAGCCAAGGGACAGGGAGCTACGAGCAGTACTTC	CASSQGTGSYEQYF
TRBV18	many	TRBD2	TRBJ2-7	TGTGCCAGCTCACCCCTGGGACTAGCTGAAGAGCAGTACTTC	CASSPLGLAEEQYF
TRBV18	.	TRBD2	TRBJ2-1	TGTGCCAGCTCACTAGGGACTAGCGGGACGAATGAGCAGTTCTTC	CASSLGTSGTNEQFF
TRBV7-2	medium-sized	.	TRBJ1-4	TGTGCCAGCAGCTTAGTAGGTACTACTGCTGAAAAACTGTTTTTT	CASSLVGTTAEKLFF
TRBV18	many	.	TRBJ1-2	TGTGCCAGCTCACCAAACAGCCCAGGGAGTGAGAATGGCTACACCTTC	CASSPNSPGSENGYTF
TRBV7-2	many	TRBD2	TRBJ2-7	TGTGCCAGCAGCTTACCTAGCGGTGCCTACGAGCAGTACTTC	CASSLPSGAYEQYF
TRBV10-3	few	.	TRBJ1-3	TGTGCCATCAGTGCCTACGAAAACACCATATATTTT	CAISAYENTIYF
TRBV2	medium-sized	TRBD1	TRBJ2-5	TGTGCCAGCACTAAAGGACAGGGATTACAAGAGACCCAGTACTTC	CASTKGQGLQETQYF
TRBV10-3	many	.	TRBJ2-1	TGTGCCATCAGTGAGACAGTAAACAATGAGCAGTTCTTC	CAISETVNNEQFF
TRBV6-6	many	TRBD1	TRBJ1-5	TGTGCCAGCAGTGGGACAGGGGTAAGGAGCAATCAGCCCCAGCATTTT	CASSGTGVRSNQPQHF
TRBV6-2/TRBV6-3	many	TRBD1	TRBJ1-6	TGTGCCAGCACCCCCGGGACAGGACTTTCACCCCTCCACTTT	CASTPGTGLSPLHF
TRBV5-1	few	TRBD2	TRBJ2-5	TGCGCCAGCAGCTTGACTAGCGGGGGAGAGACCCAGTACTTC	CASSLTSGGETQYF
TRBV7-2	medium-sized	.	TRBJ2-1	TGTGCCAGCAGCCTCGGGACGACCTACAATGAGCAGTTCTTC	CASSLGTTYNEQFF
TRBV5-1	medium-sized	.	TRBJ2-7	TGCGCCAGCAGCTTGGGACATTCGCCCGCCGAGCAGTACTTC	CASSLGHSPAEQYF
TRBV18	.	TRBD2	TRBJ2-2	TGTGTCAGCTCCCCCGGGACTACCATAATGAACACCGGGGAGCTGTTTTTT	CVSSPGTTIMNTGELFF
TRBV30	medium-sized	.	TRBJ1-1	TGTGCCTGGAGCCGAGGACCGCAGAACACTGAAGCTTTCTTT	CAWSRGPQNTEAFF
TRBV6-5	medium-sized	.	TRBJ1-3	TGTGCCAGCAGTTATGACGCCGCGGACTCTGGAAACACCATATATTTT	CASSYDAADSGNTIYF
TRBV11-3	medium-sized	.	TRBJ1-1	TGTGCCAGCAGCACGGGACTCACTGAAGCTTTCTTT	CASSTGLTEAFF
TRBV6-6	large	TRBD2	TRBJ2-7	TGTGCCAGCAGTTACGGGGGGGAATCCTACGAGCAGTACTTC	CASSYGGESYEQYF
TRBV5-1	few	.	TRBJ2-7	TGCGCCAGCAGCAGCAACCCGGGACCCTCCTACGAGCAGTACTTC	CASSSNPGPSYEQYF
TRBV20-1	many	.	TRBJ2-7	TGCAGTGCTAGATCAGGGACCGAGCAGTACTTC	CSARSGTEQYF
TRBV23-1	medium-sized	.	TRBJ1-1	TGCGCCTCGACTCCCAGGGTGAACACTGAAGCTTTCTTT	CASTPRVNTEAFF
TRBV5-1	many	.	TRBJ1-5	TGCGCCAGCAGCCAACAGGGTAATCAGCCCCAGCATTTT	CASSQQGNQPQHF
TRBV11-2	medium-sized	.	TRBJ1-3	TGTGCCAGCAGCTGGGGTGGCGGAGTAGGCTCTGGAAACACCATATATTTT	CASSWGGGVGSGNTIYF
TRBV7-9	medium-sized	.	TRBJ1-1	TGTGCCAGCAGCTTAACGATGAACACTGAAGCTTTCTTT	CASSLTMNTEAFF
TRBV12-3/TRBV12-4	medium-sized	.	TRBJ1-2	TGTGCCAGCAGTTTGGGGGTGAATAACTATGGCTACACCTTC	CASSLGVNNYGYTF
TRBV2	few	.	TRBJ2-1	TGTGCCAGCAGTGGAGGTTACAATGAGCAGTTCTTC	CASSGGYNEQFF
TRBV29-1	many	.	TRBJ2-1	TGCAGCGTTCGGTCCTACAATGAGCAGTTCTTC	CSVRSYNEQFF
TRBV6-1	medium-sized	.	TRBJ2-1	TGTGCCAGCATTCCCGGGACCAGCTCCTACAATGAGCAGTTCTTC	CASIPGTSSYNEQFF
TRBV28	few	.	TRBJ1-6	TGTGCCAGCGGCTCGGGGGGAGGGGATTCACCCCTCCACTTT	CASGSGGGDSPLHF
TRBV6-1	.	TRBD2	TRBJ2-3	TGTGCCAGCAGCCGCAGCCTAGCGGGAGGAGGAGATACGCAGTATTTT	CASSRSLAGGGDTQYF